The entry below gives a single TCR beta chain sequence along with its context. Its antigen is unidentified. An input of 0.5 to 1 ug of RNA was subjected to reverse transcription using random hexamers. Amplification of TCR beta CDR3 spanned 54 Vbeta and 13 Jbeta via immunoSEQ multiplex PCR. MiXCR, applied by TCRdb to the immunoSEQ multiplex PCR reads, yields one record per CDR3 protein. Among approximately 190,000 distinct CDR3 sequences listed, about 91% were seen once. The data were obtained in a study of CD8 T cells in Susac syndrome. Overall study context: Among sequenced Susac syndrome patients, roughly 6 had active disease and roughly eight were in remission. The study's findings and limits: As the study acknowledged, the number of individuals in its TCR sequencing and HLA analysis was relatively small.

Sequencing targeted TCR beta in T cells from blood (CD8+ and CD4+). The CDR3 totals 17 residues. V shed 3 bases and J 7 bases; nucleotides not matched to a gene: 14. The germline CDR1 and CDR2 sequences are MNHEY and SVGAGI. This sequence was found in a human donor with Susac syndrome. V usage is TRBV6-5 and J usage is TRBJ2-1; 8 nucleotides match TRBD2. The specimen sequenced was CD4+ T cells from PBMCs. The CDR3 loop reads CASSYLLGGREGNEQFF. The CDR3 DNA reads TGTGCCAGCAGTTATCTTCTCGGGGGCCGGGAGGGGAATGAGCAGTTCTTC.